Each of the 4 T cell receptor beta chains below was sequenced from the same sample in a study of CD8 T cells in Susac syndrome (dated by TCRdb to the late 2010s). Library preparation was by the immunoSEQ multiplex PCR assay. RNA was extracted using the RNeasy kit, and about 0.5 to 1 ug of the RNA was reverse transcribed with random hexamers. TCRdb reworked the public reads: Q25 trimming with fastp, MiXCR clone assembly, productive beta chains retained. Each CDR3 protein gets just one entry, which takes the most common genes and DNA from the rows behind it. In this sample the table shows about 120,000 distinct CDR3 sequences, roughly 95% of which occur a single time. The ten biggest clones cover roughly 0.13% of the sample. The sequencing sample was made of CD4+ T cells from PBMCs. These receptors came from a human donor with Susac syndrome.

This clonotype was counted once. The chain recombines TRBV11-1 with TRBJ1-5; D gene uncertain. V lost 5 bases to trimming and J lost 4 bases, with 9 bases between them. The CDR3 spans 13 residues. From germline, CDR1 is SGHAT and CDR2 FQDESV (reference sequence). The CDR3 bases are TGTGCCAGCAGCCTAGAGAGGAATCAGCCCCAGCATTTT. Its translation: CASSLERNQPQHF.

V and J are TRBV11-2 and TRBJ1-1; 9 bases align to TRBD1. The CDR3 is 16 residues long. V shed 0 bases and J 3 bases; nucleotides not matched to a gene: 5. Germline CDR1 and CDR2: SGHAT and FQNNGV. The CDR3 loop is CASSLEGQGGYTEAFF. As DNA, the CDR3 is TGTGCCAGCAGCTTAGAGGGACAGGGAGGTTACACTGAAGCTTTCTTT.

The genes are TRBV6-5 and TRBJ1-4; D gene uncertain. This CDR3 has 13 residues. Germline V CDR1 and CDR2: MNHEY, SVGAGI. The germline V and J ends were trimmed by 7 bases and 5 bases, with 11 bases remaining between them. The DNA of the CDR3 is TGTGCCAGCAAGACAACCGCAAATGAAAAACTGTTTTTT. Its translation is CASKTTANEKLFF.

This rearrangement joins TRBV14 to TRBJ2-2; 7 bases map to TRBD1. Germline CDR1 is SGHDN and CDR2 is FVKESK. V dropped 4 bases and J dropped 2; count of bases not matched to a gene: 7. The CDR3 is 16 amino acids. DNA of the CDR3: TGTGCCAGCAGCCTACTCGGACAGGTTAACACCGGGGAGCTGTTTTTT. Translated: CASSLLGQVNTGELFF.